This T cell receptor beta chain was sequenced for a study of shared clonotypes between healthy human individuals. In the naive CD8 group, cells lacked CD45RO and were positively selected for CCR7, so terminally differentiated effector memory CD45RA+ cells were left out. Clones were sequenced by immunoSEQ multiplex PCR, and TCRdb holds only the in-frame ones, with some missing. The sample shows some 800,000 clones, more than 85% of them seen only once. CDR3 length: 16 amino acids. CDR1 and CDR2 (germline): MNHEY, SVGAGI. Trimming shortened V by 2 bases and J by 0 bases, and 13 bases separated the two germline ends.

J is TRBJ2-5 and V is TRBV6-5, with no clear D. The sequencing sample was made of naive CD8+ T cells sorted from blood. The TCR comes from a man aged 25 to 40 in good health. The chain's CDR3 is CASSYTQWANQETQYF. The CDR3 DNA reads TGTGCCAGCAGTTACACCCAATGGGCCAACCAAGAGACCCAGTACTTC.